This T cell receptor (beta chain) was obtained from a study of T cells in Graves' hyperthyroidism and ophthalmopathy. Findings of the study overall: Researchers found most expanded thyroid clonotypes above 0.001 in blood as well.

This clonotype was seen ten or more times. Its antigen is not known. Trimming stripped 6 bases from V and 5 bases from J, with 11 bases between. The germline V gene has CDR1 DFQATT and CDR2 SNEGSKA (reference sequence). CDR3 length: 11 residues. The TCR beta CDR3 regions underwent amplification using RNA transcripts as the source. In the first-round RT-PCR of the TCR CDR3, the HTBI primer set was used. From the multiplex PCR reads, TCRdb called clonotypes with MiXCR, one entry per CDR3 protein. Among around 610,000 distinct CDR3 sequences listed, roughly 15% were seen once. The source is a woman aged 40 to 50 with Graves' ophthalmopathy. Source material: blood. V gene TRBV20-1 combines with J gene TRBJ2-7, with a possible D match to TRBD2 (6 bases). The CDR3 DNA is TGCAGTGCGGCGGGGTCTAACGAGCAGTACTTC. Translating it yields CSAAGSNEQYF.